The source of this TCR beta chain is a study of blood T cell repertoires in COVID-19. Study information: PBMCs, B-cell-depleted T cells, or T cells provided the cDNA or gDNA that made up the material.

The CDR3 length is 15 residues. The germline CDR1 and CDR2 sequences are ENHRY and SYGVKD. Between the trimmed V and J ends, which lost 6 bases and 2 bases, there was a span of 13 bases. TCRdb's copy holds only in-frame clones and misses some; the assay was immunoSEQ multiplex PCR. Of roughly 200,000 clones listed, approximately 88% are singletons. The sample comprised peripheral blood. This chain joins TRBV10-3 and TRBJ2-2, with D uncertain. The TCR was taken from a woman aged 30 to 39 with acute or convalescent COVID-19. The CDR3 DNA sequence: TGTGCCATCAGCAAAAGCACGGGTAACACCGGGGAGCTGTTTTTT. Translated: CAISKSTGNTGELFF.